This TCR beta chain was captured in a study of blood T cell repertoires in COVID-19. In the study overall: Sources were T cells, B-cell-depleted T cells, or PBMCs; the material itself was cDNA or gDNA.

Germline CDR1 SGHVS, CDR2 FNYEAQ. The CDR3 runs to 16 residues. Germline trimming cut 4 bases from V and 9 bases from J; bases unmatched to any gene: 12. Original processing notes: The authors estimated nucleated cell counts from reference gene primer amplification. Assay used: immunoSEQ multiplex PCR; TCRdb lists only in-frame clones, some missing. D and trimming come from the DNA, and the V and J calls and clone size come from that table. This sample has approximately 150,000 clones, with 75% to 90% found just once. This TCR was sampled from a man aged 70 or older who had recovered from COVID-19. Sample: peripheral blood. This rearrangement joins TRBV7-6 to TRBJ2-1; 10 bases are shared with TRBD1. The CDR3 protein is CASSSTIGTGVGEQFF. As DNA, the CDR3 is TGTGCCAGCAGCTCGACGATCGGGACAGGGGTGGGTGAGCAGTTCTTC.